These T cell receptor beta chains were read from a single sample in a study of blood T cell repertoires in COVID-19. Some clones are missing from TCRdb's copy, which holds only in-frame ones; the method was immunoSEQ multiplex PCR. The table shows some 73,000 clones, with approximately 86% occurring only once. The sequencing sample was made of peripheral blood. The receptors originated from a man older than 75 with COVID-19, enrolled during active disease. CDR3s include the opening cysteine and the closing phenylalanine or tryptophan. D genes are given only for firm matches. Clone size is stated in some rows and not others, as once, few, many or a class when expanded.

d_call: .; j_call: TRBJ2-5; clone_size: .; cdr3_length: 15; v_call: TRBV12-5; cdr3_nt: TGTGCTAGTGGGGGCCTCCCCCAGCAGGCTGGGACCCAGTACTTC; cdr3_aa: CASGGLPQQAGTQYF
d_call: .; j_call: TRBJ2-5; clone_size: once; cdr3_length: 14; v_call: TRBV18; cdr3_nt: TGTGCCAGCTCACCACTGGCAGGGAAGGAGACCCAGTACTTC; cdr3_aa: CASSPLAGKETQYF
d_call: .; j_call: TRBJ1-2; clone_size: .; cdr3_length: 12; v_call: TRBV29-1; cdr3_nt: TGCAGCGTTGAAAACCAGAACTATGGCTACACCTTC; cdr3_aa: CSVENQNYGYTF
d_call: .; j_call: TRBJ1-6; clone_size: .; cdr3_length: 12; v_call: TRBV2; cdr3_nt: TGTGCCAGCCGCCCAGAGGGGGATACCCTCCACTTT; cdr3_aa: CASRPEGDTLHF
d_call: .; j_call: TRBJ1-4; clone_size: .; cdr3_length: 14; v_call: TRBV19; cdr3_nt: TGTGCCACCATCGCTCCAGGGTGGCGGGAAAAACTGTTTTTT; cdr3_aa: CATIAPGWREKLFF
d_call: .; j_call: TRBJ2-7; clone_size: .; cdr3_length: 16; v_call: TRBV3-1/TRBV3-2; cdr3_nt: TGTGCCAGCAGCCAAGATAAGGAGGGGTGCTCCTACGAGCAGTACTTC; cdr3_aa: CASSQDKEGCSYEQYF
d_call: TRBD1; j_call: TRBJ1-1; clone_size: .; cdr3_length: 18; v_call: TRBV3-1/TRBV3-2; cdr3_nt: TGTGCCAGCAGCCCAAGTCTGGCGGGACAGGGGGGGAACACTGAAGCTTTCTTT; cdr3_aa: CASSPSLAGQGGNTEAFF
d_call: .; j_call: TRBJ1-4; clone_size: .; cdr3_length: 16; v_call: TRBV27; cdr3_nt: TGTGCCAGCAGTGAACGGGTGGGAGGTCCTAATGAAAAACTGTTTTTT; cdr3_aa: CASSERVGGPNEKLFF
d_call: TRBD1; j_call: TRBJ2-3; clone_size: .; cdr3_length: 15; v_call: TRBV5-6; cdr3_nt: TGTGCCAGCAGCGCCGGGACAGGGCGGTCAGATACGCAGTATTTT; cdr3_aa: CASSAGTGRSDTQYF
d_call: TRBD1; j_call: TRBJ1-6; clone_size: .; cdr3_length: 14; v_call: TRBV5-1; cdr3_nt: TGCGCCAGCAGCTTGGAACAGGGGAATTCACCCCTCCACTTT; cdr3_aa: CASSLEQGNSPLHF
d_call: .; j_call: TRBJ1-1; clone_size: once; cdr3_length: 12; v_call: TRBV5-1; cdr3_nt: TGCGCCAGCAGCTTAGGGGACACTGAAGCTTTCTTT; cdr3_aa: CASSLGDTEAFF
d_call: .; j_call: TRBJ1-3; clone_size: .; cdr3_length: 14; v_call: TRBV5-1; cdr3_nt: TGCGCCAGCAGCCCAGAGACAGGACGAAACACCATATATTTT; cdr3_aa: CASSPETGRNTIYF
d_call: .; j_call: TRBJ2-1; clone_size: .; cdr3_length: 14; v_call: TRBV10-3; cdr3_nt: TGTGCCAGTTCTCAGGGGCGCTCCTACAATGAGCAGTTCTTC; cdr3_aa: CASSQGRSYNEQFF
d_call: .; j_call: TRBJ1-1; clone_size: .; cdr3_length: 18; v_call: TRBV4-1; cdr3_nt: TGCGCCAGCAGCCAAGAGGGAGGGCGCAGATGGGGGGACACTGAAGCTTTCTTT; cdr3_aa: CASSQEGGRRWGDTEAFF
d_call: .; j_call: TRBJ1-1; clone_size: .; cdr3_length: 13; v_call: TRBV6-1; cdr3_nt: TGTGCCAGCAGTGACGCAGGGCCCCGAACAGCTTTCTTT; cdr3_aa: CASSDAGPRTAFF
d_call: .; j_call: TRBJ2-2; clone_size: .; cdr3_length: 15; v_call: TRBV11-3; cdr3_nt: TGTGCCAGCAGCTTAGTGGCGGGGACCACCGGGGAGCTGTTTTTT; cdr3_aa: CASSLVAGTTGELFF
d_call: TRBD1; j_call: TRBJ2-7; clone_size: once; cdr3_length: 15; v_call: TRBV6-1; cdr3_nt: TGTGCCAGCAGTGAAAGGACAGGGACATCCTACGAGCAGTACTTC; cdr3_aa: CASSERTGTSYEQYF
d_call: TRBD1; j_call: TRBJ1-2; clone_size: .; cdr3_length: 15; v_call: TRBV9; cdr3_nt: TGTGCCAGCAGCGTAGCGGCCAGGGGGCAGGGTGGCTACACCTTC; cdr3_aa: CASSVAARGQGGYTF
d_call: .; j_call: TRBJ2-7; clone_size: .; cdr3_length: 15; v_call: TRBV4-1; cdr3_nt: TGCGCCAGCAGCCCGGGACATGTGAGCTCCTACGAGCAGTACTTC; cdr3_aa: CASSPGHVSSYEQYF
d_call: TRBD2; j_call: TRBJ2-7; clone_size: .; cdr3_length: 17; v_call: TRBV3-1/TRBV3-2; cdr3_nt: TGTGCCAGCAGCCATGGACTAGCGGGGGGTACTTCCTACGAGCAGTACTTC; cdr3_aa: CASSHGLAGGTSYEQYF
d_call: .; j_call: TRBJ1-2; clone_size: once; cdr3_length: 15; v_call: TRBV9; cdr3_nt: TGTGCCAGCAGCGTACCCCCGCGGGGCAACTATGGCTACACCTTC; cdr3_aa: CASSVPPRGNYGYTF
d_call: TRBD2; j_call: TRBJ2-1; clone_size: once; cdr3_length: 16; v_call: TRBV6-1; cdr3_nt: TGTGCCAGCAGTAAAGGTCTAGCGGGGGGGGGCTGGGAGCAGTTCTTC; cdr3_aa: CASSKGLAGGGWEQFF
d_call: TRBD1; j_call: TRBJ1-5; clone_size: once; cdr3_length: 15; v_call: TRBV10-3; cdr3_nt: TGTGCCATCAGTGCGGCCGGGACAGAAAATCAGCCCCAGCATTTT; cdr3_aa: CAISAAGTENQPQHF
d_call: TRBD2; j_call: TRBJ2-2; clone_size: .; cdr3_length: 16; v_call: TRBV18; cdr3_nt: TGTGCCAGCTCAAGGCTAGCGGGGGGCCTCAACGGGGAGCTGTTTTTT; cdr3_aa: CASSRLAGGLNGELFF
d_call: .; j_call: TRBJ2-2; clone_size: .; cdr3_length: 13; v_call: TRBV11-2; cdr3_nt: TGTGCCAGCAGACGACAGAACACCGGGGAGCTGTTTTTT; cdr3_aa: CASRRQNTGELFF